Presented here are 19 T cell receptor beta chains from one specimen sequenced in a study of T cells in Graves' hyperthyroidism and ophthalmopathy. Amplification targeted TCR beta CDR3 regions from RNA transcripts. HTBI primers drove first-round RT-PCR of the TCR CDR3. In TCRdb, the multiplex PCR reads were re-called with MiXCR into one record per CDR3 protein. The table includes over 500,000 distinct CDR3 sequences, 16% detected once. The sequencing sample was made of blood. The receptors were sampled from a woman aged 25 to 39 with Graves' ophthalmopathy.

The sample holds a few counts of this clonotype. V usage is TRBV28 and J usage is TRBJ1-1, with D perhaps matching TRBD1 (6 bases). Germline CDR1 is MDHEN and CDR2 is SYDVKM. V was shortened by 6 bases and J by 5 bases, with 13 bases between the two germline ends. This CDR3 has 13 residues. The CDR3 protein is CASSVPGETEAFF. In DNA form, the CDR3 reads TGTGCCAGCAGCGTTCCAGGGGAAACTGAAGCTTTCTTT.

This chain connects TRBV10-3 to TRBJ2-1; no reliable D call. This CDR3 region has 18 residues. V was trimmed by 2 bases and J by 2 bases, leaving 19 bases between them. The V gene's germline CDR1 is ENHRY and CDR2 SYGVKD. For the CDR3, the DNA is TGTGCCATCAGTGAGATTTTAGGCGACTCGCAGACCTACAATGAGCAGTTCTTC. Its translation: CAISEILGDSQTYNEQFF.

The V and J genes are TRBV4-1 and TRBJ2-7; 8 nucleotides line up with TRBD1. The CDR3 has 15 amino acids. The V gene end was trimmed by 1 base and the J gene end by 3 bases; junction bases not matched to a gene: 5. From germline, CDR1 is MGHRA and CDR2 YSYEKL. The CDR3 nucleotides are TGCGCCAGCAGCCAAGTACCGGGACAGGACTACGAGCAGTACTTC. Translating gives CASSQVPGQDYEQYF.

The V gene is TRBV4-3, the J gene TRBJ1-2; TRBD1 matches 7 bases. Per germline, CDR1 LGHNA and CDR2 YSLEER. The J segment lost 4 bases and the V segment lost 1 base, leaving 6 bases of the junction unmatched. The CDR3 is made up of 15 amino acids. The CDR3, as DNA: TGCGCCAGCAGCCAAGTCTCGGACAGGTCCTATGGCTACACCTTC. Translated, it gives CASSQVSDRSYGYTF.

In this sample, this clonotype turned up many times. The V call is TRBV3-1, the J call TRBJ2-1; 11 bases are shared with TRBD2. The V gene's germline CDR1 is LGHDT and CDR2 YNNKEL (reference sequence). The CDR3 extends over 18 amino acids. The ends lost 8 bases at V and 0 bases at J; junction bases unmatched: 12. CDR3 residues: CASSTRTSGSSSYNEQFF. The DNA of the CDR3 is TGTGCCAGCTCCACGAGGACTAGCGGGTCAAGCTCCTACAATGAGCAGTTCTTC.

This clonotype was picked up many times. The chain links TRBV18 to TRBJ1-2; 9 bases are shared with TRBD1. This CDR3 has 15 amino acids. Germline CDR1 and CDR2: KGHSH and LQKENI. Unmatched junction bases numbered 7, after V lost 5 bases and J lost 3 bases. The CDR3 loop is CASSTVRTGDYGYTF. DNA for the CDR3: TGTGCCAGCTCAACCGTGAGGACAGGGGACTATGGCTACACCTTC.

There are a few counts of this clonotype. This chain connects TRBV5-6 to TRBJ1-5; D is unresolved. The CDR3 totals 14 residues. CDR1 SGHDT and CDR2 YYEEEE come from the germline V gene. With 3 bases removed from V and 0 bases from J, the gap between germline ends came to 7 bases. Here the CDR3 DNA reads TGTGCCAGCAGCTACCAGGATAGCAATCAGCCCCAGCATTTT. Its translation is CASSYQDSNQPQHF.

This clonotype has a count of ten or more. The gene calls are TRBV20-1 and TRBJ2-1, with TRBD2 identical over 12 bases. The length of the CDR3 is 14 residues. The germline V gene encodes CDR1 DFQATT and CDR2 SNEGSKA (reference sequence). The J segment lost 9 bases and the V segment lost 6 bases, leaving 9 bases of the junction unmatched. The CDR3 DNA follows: TGCAGTGCCGATACTAGCGGGAGGTGGGGTGAGCAGTTCTTC. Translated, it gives CSADTSGRWGEQFF.

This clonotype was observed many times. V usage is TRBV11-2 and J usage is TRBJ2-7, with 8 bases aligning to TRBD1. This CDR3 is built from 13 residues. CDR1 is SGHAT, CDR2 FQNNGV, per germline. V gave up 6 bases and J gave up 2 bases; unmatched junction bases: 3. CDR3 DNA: TGTGCCAGCAGGTTGACAGGGGCCTACGAGCAGTACTTC. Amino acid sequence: CASRLTGAYEQYF.

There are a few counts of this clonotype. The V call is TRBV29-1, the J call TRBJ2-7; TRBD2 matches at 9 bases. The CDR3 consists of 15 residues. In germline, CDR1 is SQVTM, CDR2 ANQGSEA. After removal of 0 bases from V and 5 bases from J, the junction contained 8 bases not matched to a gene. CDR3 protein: CSVEDSSGVGNEQYF. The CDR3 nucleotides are TGCAGCGTTGAAGACTCTAGCGGGGTGGGTAACGAGCAGTACTTC.

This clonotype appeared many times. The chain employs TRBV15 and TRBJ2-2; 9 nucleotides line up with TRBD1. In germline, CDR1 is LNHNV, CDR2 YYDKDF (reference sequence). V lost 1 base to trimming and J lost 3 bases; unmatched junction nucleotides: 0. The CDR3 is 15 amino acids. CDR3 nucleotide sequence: TGTGCCACCAGCAGAGGGACAGGGGACACCGGGGAGCTGTTTTTT. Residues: CATSRGTGDTGELFF.

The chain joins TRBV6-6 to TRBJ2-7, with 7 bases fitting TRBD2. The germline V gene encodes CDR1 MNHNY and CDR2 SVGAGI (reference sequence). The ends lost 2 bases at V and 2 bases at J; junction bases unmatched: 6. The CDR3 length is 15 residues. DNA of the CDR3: TGTGCCAGCAGTTACGTCGCTAGCGGCACCTACGAGCAGTACTTC. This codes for CASSYVASGTYEQYF.

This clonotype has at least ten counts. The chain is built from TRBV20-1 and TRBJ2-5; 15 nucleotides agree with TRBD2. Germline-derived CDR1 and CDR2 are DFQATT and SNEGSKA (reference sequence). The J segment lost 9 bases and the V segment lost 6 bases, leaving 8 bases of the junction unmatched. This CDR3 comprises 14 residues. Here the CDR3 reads CSAHGLAGGRSQYF. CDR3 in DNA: TGCAGTGCCCATGGACTAGCGGGAGGGAGGTCCCAGTACTTC.

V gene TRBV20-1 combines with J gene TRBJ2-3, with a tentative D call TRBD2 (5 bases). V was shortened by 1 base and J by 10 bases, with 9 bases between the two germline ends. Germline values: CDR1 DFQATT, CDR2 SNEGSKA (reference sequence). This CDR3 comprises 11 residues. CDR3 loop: CSARVGGPQYF. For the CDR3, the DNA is TGCAGTGCTAGAGTGGGCGGGCCGCAGTATTTT.

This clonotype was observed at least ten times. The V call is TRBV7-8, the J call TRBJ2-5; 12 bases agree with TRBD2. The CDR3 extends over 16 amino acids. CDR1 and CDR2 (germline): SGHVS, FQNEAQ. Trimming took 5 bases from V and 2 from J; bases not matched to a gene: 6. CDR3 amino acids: CASSHWTSGAQETQYF. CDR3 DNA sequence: TGTGCCAGCAGCCATTGGACTAGCGGGGCTCAAGAGACCCAGTACTTC.

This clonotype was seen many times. The CDR3 DNA reads TGTGCCAGCAGCCAGGCCTGGGGACAGGAGGAAAAACTGTTTTTT. This codes for CASSQAWGQEEKLFF. The chain carries TRBV3-1 and TRBJ1-4; 8 bases match TRBD1. The trim removed 3 bases at V and 8 bases at J, leaving 8 bases unmatched. Germline CDR1 LGHDT, CDR2 YNNKEL (reference sequence). This CDR3 spans 15 amino acids. The complete variable domain, with remaining parts taken from reference TRBV3-1 and TRBJ1-4, reads DTAVSQTPKYLVTQMGNDKSIKCEQNLGHDTMYWYKQDSKKFLKIMFSYNNKELIINETVPNRFSPKSPDKAHLNLHINSLELGDSAVYFCASSQAWGQEEKLFFGSGTQLSVL.

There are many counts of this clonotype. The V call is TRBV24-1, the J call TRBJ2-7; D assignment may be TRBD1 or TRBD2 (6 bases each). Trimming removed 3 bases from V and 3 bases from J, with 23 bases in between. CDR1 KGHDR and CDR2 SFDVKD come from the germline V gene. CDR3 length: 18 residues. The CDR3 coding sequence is TGTGCCACCAGTGATCCAAACCAACACGCCGGGGGCTACTACGAGCAGTACTTC. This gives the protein CATSDPNQHAGGYYEQYF.

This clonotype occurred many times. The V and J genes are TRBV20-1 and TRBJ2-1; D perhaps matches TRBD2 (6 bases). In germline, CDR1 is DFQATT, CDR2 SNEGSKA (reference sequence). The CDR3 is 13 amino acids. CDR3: CSQPGRGSSEQFF. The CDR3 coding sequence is TGCAGCCAGCCCGGACGGGGGTCGAGTGAGCAGTTCTTC.

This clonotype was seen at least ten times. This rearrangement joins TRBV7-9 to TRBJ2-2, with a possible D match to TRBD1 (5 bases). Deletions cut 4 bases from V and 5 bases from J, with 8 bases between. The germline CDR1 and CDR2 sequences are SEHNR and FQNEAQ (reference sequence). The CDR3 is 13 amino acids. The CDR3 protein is CASSWGSTGELFF. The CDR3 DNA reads TGTGCCAGCAGCTGGGGCTCTACCGGGGAGCTGTTTTTT.